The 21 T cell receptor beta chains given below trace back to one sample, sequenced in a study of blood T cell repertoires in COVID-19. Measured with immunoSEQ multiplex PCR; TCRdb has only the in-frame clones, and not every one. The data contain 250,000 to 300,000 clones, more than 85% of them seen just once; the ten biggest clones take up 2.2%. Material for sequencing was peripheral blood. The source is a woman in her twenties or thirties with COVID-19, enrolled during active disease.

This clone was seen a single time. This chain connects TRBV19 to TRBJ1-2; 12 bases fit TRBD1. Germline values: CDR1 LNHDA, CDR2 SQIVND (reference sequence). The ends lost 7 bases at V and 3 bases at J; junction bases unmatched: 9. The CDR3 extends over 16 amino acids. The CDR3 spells CASTPPGTGGHYGYTF. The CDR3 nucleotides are TGTGCCAGTACCCCCCCCGGGACAGGGGGCCACTATGGCTACACCTTC. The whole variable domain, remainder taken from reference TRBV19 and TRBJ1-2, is DGGITQSPKYLFRKEGQNVTLSCEQNLNHDAMYWYRQDPGQGLRLIYYSQIVNDFQKGDIAEGYSVSREKKESFPLTVTSAQKNPTAFYLCASTPPGTGGHYGYTFGSGTRLTVV.

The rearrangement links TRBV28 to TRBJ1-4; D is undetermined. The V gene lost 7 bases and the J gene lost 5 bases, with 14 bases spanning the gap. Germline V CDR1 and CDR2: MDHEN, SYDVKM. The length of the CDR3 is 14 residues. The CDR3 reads CASKVRGGNEKLFF. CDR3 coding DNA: TGTGCCAGCAAGGTACGGGGAGGCAATGAAAAACTGTTTTTT.

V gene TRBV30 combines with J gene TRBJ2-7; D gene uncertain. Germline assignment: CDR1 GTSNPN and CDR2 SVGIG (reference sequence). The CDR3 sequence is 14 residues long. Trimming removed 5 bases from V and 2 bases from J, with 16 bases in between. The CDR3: CAWGPGPATYEQYF. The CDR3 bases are TGTGCCTGGGGGCCGGGTCCTGCTACCTACGAGCAGTACTTC.

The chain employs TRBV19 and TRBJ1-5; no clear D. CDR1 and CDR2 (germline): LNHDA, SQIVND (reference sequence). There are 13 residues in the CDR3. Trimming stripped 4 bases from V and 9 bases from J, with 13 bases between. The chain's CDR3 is CASSTGPTRPQHF. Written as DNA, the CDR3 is TGTGCCAGTAGTACTGGGCCGACGCGGCCCCAGCATTTT.

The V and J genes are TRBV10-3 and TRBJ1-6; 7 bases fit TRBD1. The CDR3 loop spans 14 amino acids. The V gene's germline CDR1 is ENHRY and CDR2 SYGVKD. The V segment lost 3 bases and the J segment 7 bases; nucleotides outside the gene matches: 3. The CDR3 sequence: CAISDTGDNSPLHF. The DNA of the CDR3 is TGTGCCATCAGTGATACAGGGGACAATTCACCCCTCCACTTT.

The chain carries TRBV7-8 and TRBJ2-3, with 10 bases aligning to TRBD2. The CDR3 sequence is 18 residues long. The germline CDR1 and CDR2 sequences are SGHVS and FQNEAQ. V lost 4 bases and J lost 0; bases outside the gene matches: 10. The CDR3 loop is CASSSGWLAGASTDTQYF. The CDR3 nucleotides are TGTGCCAGCAGCTCTGGGTGGCTAGCGGGAGCAAGCACAGATACGCAGTATTTT.

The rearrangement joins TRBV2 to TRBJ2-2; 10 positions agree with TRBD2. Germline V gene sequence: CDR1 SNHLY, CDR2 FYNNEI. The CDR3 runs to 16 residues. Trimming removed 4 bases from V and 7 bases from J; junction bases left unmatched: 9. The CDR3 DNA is TGTGCCAGCAGTGGGCCTAGCGGGAGTTTTGACGGGGAGCTGTTTTTT. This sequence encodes CASSGPSGSFDGELFF.

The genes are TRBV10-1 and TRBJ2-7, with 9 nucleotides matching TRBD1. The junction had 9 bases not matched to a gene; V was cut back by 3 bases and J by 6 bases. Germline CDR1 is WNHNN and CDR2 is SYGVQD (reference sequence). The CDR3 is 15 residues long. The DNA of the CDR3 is TGCGCCAGCAGTGACACCCGGGACAGGGTGTTCGAGCAGTACTTC. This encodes CASSDTRDRVFEQYF.

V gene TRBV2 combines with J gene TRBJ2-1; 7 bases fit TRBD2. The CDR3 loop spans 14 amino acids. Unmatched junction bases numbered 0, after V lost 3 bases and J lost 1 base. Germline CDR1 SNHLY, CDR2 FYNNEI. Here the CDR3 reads CASSERGSYNEQFF. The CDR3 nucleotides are TGTGCCAGCAGTGAGCGGGGGTCCTACAATGAGCAGTTCTTC.

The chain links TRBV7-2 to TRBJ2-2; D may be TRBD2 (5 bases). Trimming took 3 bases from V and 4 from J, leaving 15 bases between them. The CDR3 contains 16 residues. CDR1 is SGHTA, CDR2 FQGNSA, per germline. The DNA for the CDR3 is TGTGCCAGCAGCTTCACTAGACCGGCTGCCACCGGGGAGCTGTTTTTT. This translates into CASSFTRPAATGELFF.

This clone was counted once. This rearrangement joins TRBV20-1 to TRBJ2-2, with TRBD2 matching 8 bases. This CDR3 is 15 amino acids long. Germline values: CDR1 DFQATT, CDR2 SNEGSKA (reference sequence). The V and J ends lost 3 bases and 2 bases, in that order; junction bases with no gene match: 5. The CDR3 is CSASSLAGNTGELFF. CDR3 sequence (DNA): TGCAGTGCTAGTTCTCTAGCGGGTAACACCGGGGAGCTGTTTTTT.

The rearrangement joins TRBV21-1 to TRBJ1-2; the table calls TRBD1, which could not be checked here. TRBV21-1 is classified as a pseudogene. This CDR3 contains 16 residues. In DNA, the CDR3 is TGTGCCAGCAGCTCTTGGACAGGGGGCAAATCCTATGGCTACACCTTC. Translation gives CASSSWTGGKSYGYTF.

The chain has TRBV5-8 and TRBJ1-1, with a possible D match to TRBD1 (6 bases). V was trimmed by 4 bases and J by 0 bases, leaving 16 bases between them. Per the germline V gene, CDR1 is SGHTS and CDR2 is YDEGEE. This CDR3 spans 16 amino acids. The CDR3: CASSRRGGTLNTEAFF. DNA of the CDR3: TGTGCCAGCAGCCGGAGGGGGGGTACCCTGAACACTGAAGCTTTCTTT.

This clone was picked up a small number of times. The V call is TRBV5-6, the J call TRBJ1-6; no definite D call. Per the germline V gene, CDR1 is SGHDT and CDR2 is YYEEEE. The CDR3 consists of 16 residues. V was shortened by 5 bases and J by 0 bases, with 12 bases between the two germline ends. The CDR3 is CASSRVESSYNSPLHF. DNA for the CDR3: TGTGCCAGCAGTCGGGTGGAAAGCTCCTATAATTCACCCCTCCACTTT.

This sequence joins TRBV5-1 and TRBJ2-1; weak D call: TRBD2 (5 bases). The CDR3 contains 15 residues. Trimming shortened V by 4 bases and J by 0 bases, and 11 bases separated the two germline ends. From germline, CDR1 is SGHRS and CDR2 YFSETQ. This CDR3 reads CASSKDGNSYNEQFF. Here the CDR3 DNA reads TGCGCCAGCAGCAAAGACGGGAACTCCTACAATGAGCAGTTCTTC.

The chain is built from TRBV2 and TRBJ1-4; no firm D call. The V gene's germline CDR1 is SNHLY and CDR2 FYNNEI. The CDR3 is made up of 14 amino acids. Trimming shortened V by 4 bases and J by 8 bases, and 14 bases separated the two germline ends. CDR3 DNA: TGTGCCAGCAGTGTGTCTGATGGCACGGAAAAACTGTTTTTT. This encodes CASSVSDGTEKLFF.

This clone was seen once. The CDR3 DNA follows: TGTGCCAGCAGTTATACCGGACTCGAAGAAAAACTGTTTTTT. This translates into CASSYTGLEEKLFF. V and J are TRBV6-6 and TRBJ1-4, with unresolved D. The CDR3 spans 14 residues. Germline V gives CDR1 MNHNY, CDR2 SVGAGI (reference sequence). V dropped 3 bases and J dropped 8 bases, with 13 bases sitting between them.

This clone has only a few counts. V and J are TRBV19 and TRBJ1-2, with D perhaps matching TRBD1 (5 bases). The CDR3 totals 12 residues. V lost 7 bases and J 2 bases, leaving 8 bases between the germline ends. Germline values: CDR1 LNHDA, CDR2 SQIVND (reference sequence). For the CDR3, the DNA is TGTGCCAGTAAGGACATGAACTATGGCTACACCTTC. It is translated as CASKDMNYGYTF.

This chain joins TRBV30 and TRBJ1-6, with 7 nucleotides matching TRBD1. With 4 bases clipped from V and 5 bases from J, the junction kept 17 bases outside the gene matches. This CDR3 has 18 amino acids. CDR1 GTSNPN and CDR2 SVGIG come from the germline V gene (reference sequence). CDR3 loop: CAWTPLRQGLVHNSPLHF. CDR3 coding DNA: TGTGCCTGGACCCCCCTACGACAGGGTTTGGTGCATAATTCACCCCTCCACTTT.

CDR3 in amino acids: CASSLVFRLAGPHNEQFF. The CDR3 DNA is TGTGCCAGCAGCTTAGTTTTTAGGCTAGCGGGACCTCACAATGAGCAGTTCTTC. This chain uses TRBV7-2 with TRBJ2-1; 9 positions match TRBD2. Germline V gives CDR1 SGHTA, CDR2 FQGNSA. CDR3 size: 18 residues. V was pared by 1 base and J by 5 bases, with 12 bases of the junction left unmatched.

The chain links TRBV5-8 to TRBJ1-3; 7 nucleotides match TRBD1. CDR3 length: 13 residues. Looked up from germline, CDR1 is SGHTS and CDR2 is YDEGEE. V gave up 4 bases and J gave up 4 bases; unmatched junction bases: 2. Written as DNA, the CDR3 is TGTGCCAGCAGCGTGGGACAGGGAAACACCATATATTTT. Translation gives CASSVGQGNTIYF. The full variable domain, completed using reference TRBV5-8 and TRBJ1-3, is EAGVTQSPTHLIKTRGQQATLRCSPISGHTSVYWYQQALGLGLQFLLWYDEGEERNRGNFPPRFSGRQFPNYSSELNVNALELEDSALYLCASSVGQGNTIYFGEGSWLTVV.